Given below is one T cell receptor beta chain in context. This sample stems from a study of cytomegalovirus exposure and HLA in healthy donors. This CDR3 region has 13 residues. The germline gives CDR1 LNHDA, CDR2 SQIVND (reference sequence). Losses at the gene ends were 6 bases for V and 5 bases for J; bases not matched to a gene: 3. PCR involved 60 Vbeta and 13 Jbeta primers. This table comes from immunoSEQ multiplex PCR, and its TCRdb copy is limited to in-frame clones, with some not included. The profile shows approximately 140,000 clones, roughly four fifths of them singletons. The sequence was collected from a woman aged 45 to 65 in good health and CMV-seronegative. What was sequenced was PBMCs. This sequence joins TRBV19 and TRBJ2-7, with TRBD2 matching 11 bases. CDR3 protein: CASRLAGANEQYF. CDR3 nucleotides: TGTGCCAGTAGACTAGCGGGAGCGAACGAGCAGTACTTC.